What follows describes a single T cell receptor (beta chain). With 5 bases removed from V and 5 bases from J, the gap between germline ends came to 13 bases. Germline values: CDR1 SGHAT, CDR2 FQNNGV. CDR3 length equals 13 residues. Sequencing was performed with immunoSEQ multiplex PCR; in TCRdb, only in-frame clones are kept and a portion is missing. Among 130,000 to 150,000 clones listed, 80% to 90% were seen once. The source of the sample is a study of blood T cell repertoires in COVID-19. The Seattle site enrolled patients during active infection and followed them longitudinally. This receptor was taken from a woman aged 55-70 years with COVID-19, enrolled during active disease. What was sequenced was peripheral blood. This rearrangement joins TRBV11-2 to TRBJ2-7; no clear D. CDR3 DNA sequence: TGTGCCAGCAGCCAGTCCCGTTCCCACGAGCAGTACTTC. Its protein product is CASSQSRSHEQYF.